The 5 T cell receptor beta chains presented below share a single source sample, sequenced in a study of blood T cell repertoires in COVID-19. Sequenced by immunoSEQ multiplex PCR; TCRdb stores in-frame clones only, minus some. The repertoire holds 100,000 to 150,000 clones, less than 90% seen once, with more than 1.4% in the top ten. The source material was peripheral blood. These receptors originate from a man aged 55 to 70 with acute or convalescent COVID-19.

The chain employs TRBV21-1 and TRBJ2-7; the D call in the table, TRBD2, was not verified against the DNA. TRBV21-1 is noted as a pseudogene. The CDR3 totals 11 residues. CDR3 DNA: TGTGCCAGCCCCTCCTCGGACGAGCAGTACTTC. It specifies CASPSSDEQYF.

V is TRBV18 and J is TRBJ2-1; 7 nucleotides match TRBD2. Germline CDR1 is KGHSH and CDR2 is LQKENI. V was pared by 1 base and J by 6 bases, with 9 bases of the junction left unmatched. The CDR3 is made up of 16 amino acids. In nucleotides, the CDR3 is TGTGCCAGCTCACCACGGCGGGAGCCCTCGGTCAATGAGCAGTTCTTC. This gives the protein CASSPRREPSVNEQFF.

This chain links TRBV18 with TRBJ1-2; maybe TRBD1 (6 bases). CDR1 and CDR2 (germline): KGHSH, LQKENI. V lost 5 bases and J lost 8, with 15 bases in between. This CDR3 spans 13 amino acids. CDR3 sequence (DNA): TGTGCCAGCTCAGCTACGACAGGAGGCGGCTACACCTTC. This sequence encodes CASSATTGGGYTF.

The chain couples TRBV10-2 to TRBJ2-5, with 12 bases fitting TRBD2. Germline V CDR1 and CDR2: WSHSY, SAAADI. J gave up 1 base and V 10 bases, and 7 bases lay outside the gene matches. The CDR3 has 15 residues. CDR3 in DNA: TGCGCCACCACTGGGGGACTAGCGGGCCAAGAGACCCAGTACTTC. This encodes CATTGGLAGQETQYF.

CDR3 DNA sequence: TGTGCCAGCAGTCCCCCCCCGGGACAGGGTTCTTTCTATGGCTACACCTTC. Its translation is CASSPPPGQGSFYGYTF. The chain uses TRBV27 and TRBJ1-2, with 9 bases matching TRBD1. The J segment lost 4 bases and the V segment lost 5 bases, leaving 14 bases of the junction unmatched. The CDR3 contains 17 residues. Per germline, CDR1 MNHEY and CDR2 SMNVEV (reference sequence).